This record looks at one T cell receptor (beta chain) sequence and its context. Its antigen is unidentified. The source of the sample is a study of cytomegalovirus exposure and HLA in healthy donors. Study-level background: Most donors, 70% to 85% of more than 300 genotyped, fell in the Caucasian-associated ancestry cluster. Notes on the study in general: The only immune exposure information that was available was CMV serostatus. While the bulk of TCR sequences proved rare, some public TCRs turned up in many donors.

Germline-derived CDR1 and CDR2 are SGHVS and FQNEAQ. CDR3 length: 15 residues. The V and J ends lost 1 base and 3 bases, in that order; junction bases with no gene match: 4. A multiplex PCR was run with 60 Vbeta primers and 13 Jbeta primers. Sequenced by immunoSEQ multiplex PCR; TCRdb stores in-frame clones only, minus some. The table includes 150,000 to 200,000 clones, roughly three quarters detected once. Sequencing input: PBMCs. The clonotype comes from a male donor in good health and CMV-seronegative. The rearrangement uses TRBV7-8 and TRBJ2-7; 9 bases line up with TRBD2. The CDR3 reads CASSLEGLAHYEQYF. In nucleotides, the CDR3 is TGTGCCAGCAGCTTAGAGGGACTAGCTCACTACGAGCAGTACTTC.